This T cell receptor (beta chain) was recovered during a study of cytomegalovirus exposure and HLA in healthy donors. Study-wide points: Listed as cytomegalovirus-associated were 164 TCR beta chains.

As concerns this clone: Its antigen is still unknown.

Both 60 Vbeta primers and 13 Jbeta primers went into the PCR. This table comes from immunoSEQ multiplex PCR, and its TCRdb copy is limited to in-frame clones, with some not included. The sample shows approximately 110,000 clones, around 64% of them seen only once. The sequence derives from a woman in her twenties or thirties in good health and CMV-seronegative. Source material: PBMCs.

CDR3 sequence: CASSAPGQIEAFF. CDR3 nucleotide sequence: TGTGCCAGCAGTGCACCGGGACAGATAGAAGCTTTCTTT. The chain links TRBV6-1 to TRBJ1-1; TRBD1 matches at 7 bases. Germline CDR1 and CDR2: MNHNS and SASEGT. The length of the CDR3 is 13 residues. V lost 4 bases to trimming and J lost 8 bases; unmatched junction nucleotides: 7.